The present T cell receptor (beta chain) was sequenced within a study of beta chain features in type 1 diabetes. In the study overall: The patients were much like the healthy donors in age, gender and cell yields.

This clone has just a few counts. V dropped 5 bases and J dropped 5; count of bases not matched to a gene: 7. Germline V gives CDR1 ENHRY, CDR2 SYGVKD. CDR3 length: 15 residues. The authors reverse transcribed all of the isolated RNA, so sequencing captured expressed TCRB transcripts. Using immunoSEQ multiplex PCR, the repertoire was profiled, and TCRdb retains in-frame clones only, with some absent. The data contain 250,000 to 400,000 clones, around 15% of them singletons. This sequence joins TRBV10-3 and TRBJ2-1; TRBD1 matches at 9 bases. The sample taken for sequencing was central memory CD4+ T cells from blood. The receptor's source is a man aged 30 to 39 in good health. CDR3 loop: CAISPNRGPDNEQFF. The DNA for the CDR3 is TGTGCCATCAGTCCAAACAGGGGGCCTGACAATGAGCAGTTCTTC.